This note documents a single TCR beta chain sequence. Its antigen is undetermined. V was trimmed by 7 bases and J by 4 bases, leaving 14 bases between them. CDR1 is SGHRS and CDR2 is YFSETQ in the germline V gene. CDR3 length: 13 residues. The repertoire was sequenced with immunoSEQ multiplex PCR; TCRdb's copy has only in-frame clones and lacks some. In the table there are 150,000 or so clones, 89% of which are singletons. The sample comes from a study of T cell responses to AZD1222 COVID-19 vaccine. The study's findings and limits: Spike-specific TCRs gained breadth and depth after people received two AZD1222 doses.

The receptor was derived from an adult in good health. The V and J genes are TRBV5-1 and TRBJ2-5; possibly TRBD2 for D (5 bases). The sample here was peripheral blood, taken on day 0 of AZD1222 vaccination. The CDR3 region has the DNA TGCGCCAGCTGTCTTGGGAGAGGAGAGACCCAGTACTTC. This gives the protein CASCLGRGETQYF.